The rows below give T cell receptor beta chains drawn from one sample of a study of shared clonotypes between healthy human individuals. Assay: immunoSEQ multiplex PCR; the TCRdb copy retains only in-frame clones and omits some. The table has about 800,000 clones, around 96% seen once. The sequenced sample consisted of naive CD8+ T cells sorted from blood. Receptors originate from a man younger than 45 in good health. Each CDR3 is given with its conserved first and last residue. The D gene is left open where the match is weak. Clone sizes are given selectively: once, few, many, or a class where the clone is expanded.

v_call: TRBV7-9
j_call: TRBJ2-3
clone_size: once
d_call: NA
cdr3_nt: TGTGCCAGCAGCTTATCCCGTGGGGTCGCAGATACGCAGTATTTT
cdr3_aa: CASSLSRGVADTQYF

v_call: TRBV10-3
j_call: TRBJ2-5
clone_size: NA
d_call: TRBD1
cdr3_nt: TGTGCCATCAGGTCAACCGGGACAGGGTTGGAGACCCAGTACTTC
cdr3_aa: CAIRSTGTGLETQYF

v_call: TRBV9
j_call: TRBJ1-2
clone_size: NA
d_call: NA
cdr3_nt: TGTGCCAGCAGCGTCTCTGTATTGGCCTATGGCTACACCTTC
cdr3_aa: CASSVSVLAYGYTF

v_call: TRBV10-3
j_call: TRBJ2-5
clone_size: NA
d_call: NA
cdr3_nt: TGTGCCATCAGGGATGGGGTCCAAGAGACCCAGTACTTC
cdr3_aa: CAIRDGVQETQYF

v_call: TRBV28
j_call: TRBJ2-7
clone_size: NA
d_call: NA
cdr3_nt: TGTGCCAGCAGTTCACCAAAAGGGACCTACGAGCAGTACTTC
cdr3_aa: CASSSPKGTYEQYF

v_call: TRBV27
j_call: TRBJ2-7
clone_size: NA
d_call: TRBD1
cdr3_nt: TGTGCCAGCACCCCGACAGGGTCCGGCTACGAGCAGTACTTC
cdr3_aa: CASTPTGSGYEQYF

v_call: TRBV7-3
j_call: TRBJ2-2
clone_size: NA
d_call: NA
cdr3_nt: TGTGCCAGCCGCTTTAGTAGCGGGAACACCGGGGAGCTGTTTTTT
cdr3_aa: CASRFSSGNTGELFF

v_call: TRBV6-1
j_call: TRBJ2-2
clone_size: NA
d_call: TRBD1
cdr3_nt: TGTGCCAGCAGTGACAGACAGGGGGCGAATGCCGGGGAGCTGTTTTTT
cdr3_aa: CASSDRQGANAGELFF

v_call: TRBV29-1
j_call: TRBJ2-7
clone_size: NA
d_call: TRBD2
cdr3_nt: TGCAGCGTTAATAGCGGGAGGGCATCCTACGAGCAGTACTTC
cdr3_aa: CSVNSGRASYEQYF

v_call: TRBV9
j_call: TRBJ2-3
clone_size: NA
d_call: NA
cdr3_nt: TGTGCCAGCAGCGTAACAGGGACCCAACCAGATACGCAGTATTTT
cdr3_aa: CASSVTGTQPDTQYF